Following are 2 T cell receptor beta chains from one sample sequenced in a study of metastatic and nonmetastatic thyroid tumors. TCRdb reanalyzed the PCR reads via MiXCR. Among approximately 79,000 clones, around 9.1% were seen once, and the ten largest hold roughly 10%. The entire patient cohort was treatment-naive prior to thyroid surgery. Source material: blood. The source is a female donor with papillary thyroid cancer or a benign thyroid nodule (not recorded which). Some clones in this sample may be carry-over from other donors' samples.

This clone was counted many times. The V and J genes are TRBV7-3 and TRBJ1-6, with a tentative D call TRBD1 (5 bases). The V and J ends lost 1 base and 9 bases respectively, with 25 bases between them. CDR1 SGHTA and CDR2 FQGTGA come from the germline V gene. The CDR3 covers 19 residues. The CDR3 spells CASSLIPLRVGVAFSPLHF. The CDR3 DNA is TGTGCCAGCAGCTTAATTCCCCTCCGCGTAGGGGTCGCATTTTCACCCCTCCACTTT. Full variable domain (outside the CDR3, taken from reference TRBV7-3 and TRBJ1-6): GAGVSQTPSNKVTEKGKYVELRCDPISGHTALYWYRQSLGQGPEFLIYFQGTGAADDSGLPNDRFFAVRPEGSVSTLKIQRTERGDSAVYLCASSLIPLRVGVAFSPLHFGNGTRLTVT.

A note on this clone: This may come from a read error, since a much larger clone is one base off. Other DNA sequences in this specimen translate into the identical CDR3. The V and J genes are TRBV6-1 and TRBJ1-4; D is perhaps TRBD1 (5 bases). Per the germline V gene, CDR1 is MNHNS and CDR2 is SASEGT. V lost 10 bases and J 6 bases, leaving 18 bases between the germline ends. This CDR3 has 14 residues. DNA for the CDR3: TGTGCCACCAGAGAGAGCAGGGTATATGAAAAACTGTTTTTT. Protein product: CATRESRVYEKLFF.